One sample yielded the 24 T cell receptor beta chains listed below, sequenced in a study of blood T cell repertoires in COVID-19. Here immunoSEQ multiplex PCR was the method, and the copy in TCRdb shows in-frame clones only, minus some. Counted here are about 210,000 clones, 83% occurring once; the ten biggest clones make up roughly 2.7%. Material for sequencing was peripheral blood. The receptors were sampled from a woman between 40 and 50 years old with active or convalescent COVID-19.

The chain carries TRBV11-3 and TRBJ1-1, with D maybe TRBD1 (5 bases). The V end was cut by 3 bases, the J end by 10 bases, with 9 bases between. Germline assignment: CDR1 SGHNT and CDR2 YENEEA. The CDR3 runs 11 residues. CDR3 sequence: CASSFDRVAFF. As DNA, the CDR3 is TGTGCCAGCAGCTTCGACAGAGTAGCTTTCTTT.

The chain links TRBV7-9 to TRBJ2-1, with unresolved D. CDR1 and CDR2 from the germline V gene are SEHNR and FQNEAQ (reference sequence). Deletions cut 0 bases from V and 10 bases from J, with 16 bases between. This CDR3 is 15 amino acids long. In nucleotides, the CDR3 is TGTGCCAGCAGCTTAGCGTCTGTCCCCCCCTCCGAGCAGTTCTTC. It encodes CASSLASVPPSEQFF.

The chain has TRBV18 and TRBJ2-1; 8 bases map to TRBD2. The V and J ends lost 3 bases and 7 bases, in that order; junction bases with no gene match: 5. The germline V gene has CDR1 KGHSH and CDR2 LQKENI. This CDR3 contains 14 residues. CDR3 loop: CASSPRASGNEQFF. CDR3 coding DNA: TGTGCCAGCTCACCTAGGGCTAGCGGGAATGAGCAGTTCTTC. Looking up the rest from reference TRBV18 and TRBJ2-1 gives the full variable domain: NAGVMQNPRHLVRRRGQEARLRCSPMKGHSHVYWYRQLPEEGLKFMVYLQKENIIDESGMPKERFSAEFPKEGPSILRIQQVVRGDSAAYFCASSPRASGNEQFFGPGTRLTVL.

As for this clone: Its ends do not fully match the called genes, so a read error is possible. The V call is TRBV24-1, the J call TRBJ2-7, with D perhaps matching TRBD2 (5 bases). This CDR3 contains 12 residues. CDR1 is KGHDR, CDR2 SFDVKD, per germline. This chain's CDR3 is CATSDFGGPTQF. The CDR3 DNA reads as TGTGCCACCAGTGATTTCGGAGGACCCACCCAATTC.

This clone has only one observation. V and J are TRBV5-4 and TRBJ2-2; 12 nucleotides line up with TRBD2. V was clipped by 4 bases and J by 5 bases; unmatched bases: 12. The CDR3 consists of 18 residues. Germline lookup yields CDR1 SGHNT and CDR2 YYREEE (reference sequence). DNA of the CDR3: TGTGCCAGCAGCCCTAGACTAGCGGGGGCCTCGGAAACCGGGGAGCTGTTTTTT. Its protein is CASSPRLAGASETGELFF.

The chain recombines TRBV7-2 with TRBJ1-2; possibly TRBD1 for D (6 bases). This CDR3 comprises 15 residues. CDR1 and CDR2 from the germline V gene are SGHTA and FQGNSA. V shed 1 base and J shed 0 bases, with 9 bases lying between them. The CDR3 spells CASSLVRGTNYGYTF. The CDR3 nucleotides are TGTGCCAGCAGCTTAGTCAGGGGAACTAACTATGGCTACACCTTC.

In the case of this clone: This sample includes further DNA sequences coding for the same CDR3. V gene TRBV27 combines with J gene TRBJ2-4; D is uncertain. The CDR3 is 13 amino acids. Germline values: CDR1 MNHEY, CDR2 SMNVEV (reference sequence). With 5 bases removed from V and 1 base from J, the gap between germline ends came to 6 bases. CDR3 protein: CASSPLAKNIQYF. The CDR3 bases are TGTGCCAGCAGTCCACTGGCCAAAAACATTCAGTACTTC.

This clone appeared a single time. The chain recombines TRBV6-5 with TRBJ1-1; a weak D match, TRBD1 (5 bases). V lost 6 bases and J lost 6, with 8 bases in between. The CDR3 is 11 residues long. Germline assignment: CDR1 MNHEY and CDR2 SVGAGI. CDR3 loop: CASSTTAEAFF. CDR3 DNA: TGTGCCAGCAGCACGACAGCTGAAGCTTTCTTT.

The chain combines TRBV2 with TRBJ2-1; 9 bases agree with TRBD1. CDR1 and CDR2 (germline): SNHLY, FYNNEI. Trimming at V came to 1 base and at J to 4 bases, leaving 2 bases not matched to a gene. The CDR3 has 15 amino acids. CDR3 residues: CASSEEQGAYNEQFF. CDR3 bases: TGTGCCAGCAGTGAAGAACAGGGGGCTTACAATGAGCAGTTCTTC.

This chain joins TRBV29-1 and TRBJ1-1; 9 positions match TRBD1. Germline V gene lookup returns CDR1 SQVTM and CDR2 ANQGSEA. The V and J ends lost 7 bases and 1 base, in that order; junction bases with no gene match: 4. This CDR3 comprises 13 residues. This CDR3 reads CSGYRGQNTEAFF. The CDR3 region has the DNA TGCAGCGGGTACAGGGGGCAGAACACTGAAGCTTTCTTT.

Many counts were recorded for this clone. The chain uses TRBV5-4 and TRBJ1-2, with 8 bases fitting TRBD1. The CDR3 spans 12 residues. Germline trimming cut 4 bases from V and 7 bases from J; bases unmatched to any gene: 3. Per germline, CDR1 SGHNT and CDR2 YYREEE (reference sequence). The CDR3 coding sequence is TGTGCCAGCAGCAACGACAGGGGTGGCTACACCTTC. Translation: CASSNDRGGYTF.

The V and J genes are TRBV6-5 and TRBJ1-2; 12 bases match TRBD1. Germline lookup yields CDR1 MNHEY and CDR2 SVGAGI. The CDR3 has 14 amino acids. The trim removed 6 bases at V and 7 bases at J, leaving 6 bases unmatched. The CDR3 DNA sequence: TGTGCCAGCAGCTCCGGGACAGGGGGCCGTGGCTACACCTTC. Its translation: CASSSGTGGRGYTF.

This clone was seen a handful of times. This chain connects TRBV12-3 or TRBV12-4 to TRBJ1-2; 7 nucleotides align to TRBD1. V lost 5 bases and J lost 8; bases outside the gene matches: 8. The CDR3 is 13 residues long. As DNA, the CDR3 is TGTGCCAGCAGTGAAAACACAGGGGAGGGCTACACCTTC. It is translated as CASSENTGEGYTF.

The V gene is TRBV11-3, the J gene TRBJ1-2; 8 nucleotides agree with TRBD1. The germline gives CDR1 SGHNT, CDR2 YENEEA. The CDR3 is 14 residues long. Losses at the gene ends were 4 bases for V and 4 bases for J; bases not matched to a gene: 5. CDR3 DNA: TGTGCCAGCAGCTCATTACAGGGGGGCTATGGCTACACCTTC. Encoded protein: CASSSLQGGYGYTF.

The V gene is TRBV5-1, the J gene TRBJ1-1; D not certain. Deletions cut 4 bases from V and 3 bases from J, with 16 bases between. Germline V gene lookup returns CDR1 SGHRS and CDR2 YFSETQ. The CDR3 is 15 residues long. CDR3 protein: CASSLGGVAYTEAFF. The CDR3 coding sequence is TGCGCCAGCAGCCTGGGAGGTGTGGCGTACACTGAAGCTTTCTTT.

This rearrangement joins TRBV29-1 to TRBJ2-6, with D tentatively TRBD1 (5 bases). Trimming removed 0 bases at V and 0 bases at J, with 18 bases between. The CDR3 contains 19 residues. CDR1 and CDR2 from the germline V gene are SQVTM and ANQGSEA. CDR3 loop: CSVEEGWARASSGANVLTF. The DNA of the CDR3 is TGCAGCGTTGAAGAAGGGTGGGCCAGGGCCAGCTCTGGGGCCAACGTCCTGACTTTC.

This rearrangement joins TRBV4-3 to TRBJ1-2; TRBD1 matches 7 bases. The CDR3 extends over 14 amino acids. V lost 8 bases and J lost 6; bases outside the gene matches: 12. The germline V gene has CDR1 LGHNA and CDR2 YSLEER. Here the CDR3 reads CASGTLGGGNGYTF. The CDR3, as DNA: TGCGCCAGCGGGACTCTTGGAGGGGGCAATGGCTACACCTTC.

The chain's CDR3 is CSVLFYEQYF. CDR3 DNA sequence: TGCAGCGTCTTGTTCTACGAGCAGTACTTC. The chain is built from TRBV29-1 and TRBJ2-7; D is unresolved. CDR3 length: 10 amino acids. Trimming removed 6 bases from V and 3 bases from J, with 6 bases in between. CDR1 and CDR2 (germline): SQVTM, ANQGSEA.

CDR3 DNA: TGTGCCAGCAGCTTAATCAGGGGGCCAATGATAGACTACAATGAGCAGTTCTTC. This translates into CASSLIRGPMIDYNEQFF. The V gene is TRBV7-9, the J gene TRBJ2-1, with 8 bases fitting TRBD1. The CDR3 extends over 18 amino acids. CDR1 is SEHNR, CDR2 FQNEAQ, per germline (reference sequence). V gave up 2 bases and J gave up 3 bases; unmatched junction bases: 12.

This rearrangement joins TRBV6-1 to TRBJ1-2, with D tentatively TRBD1 (6 bases). V was clipped by 3 bases and J by 4 bases, with 9 bases between them. The CDR3 has 13 residues. Germline CDR1 reads MNHNS; CDR2 reads SASEGT. The CDR3 loop is CASSDPGAYGYTF. The CDR3 nucleotides are TGTGCCAGCAGTGACCCAGGGGCCTATGGCTACACCTTC.

The chain carries TRBV4-1 and TRBJ2-7; TRBD2 agrees at 11 bases. V shed 4 bases, J shed 6 bases, and the junction held 5 bases outside the gene matches. This CDR3 has 14 amino acids. Per the germline V gene, CDR1 is MGHRA and CDR2 is YSYEKL. CDR3 sequence (DNA): TGCGCCAGCAGCCCAACTAGCGGGAGTAGCGAGCAGTACTTC. Its translation: CASSPTSGSSEQYF.

The CDR3 DNA follows: TGTGCCAGCAGTTTTGGCACTAACTATGGCTACACCTTC. Amino acids: CASSFGTNYGYTF. The rearrangement joins TRBV28 to TRBJ1-2; no reliable D call. The CDR3 consists of 13 residues. V was clipped by 3 bases and J by 0 bases, with 5 bases between them. Germline CDR1 is MDHEN and CDR2 is SYDVKM.

The V call is TRBV19, the J call TRBJ1-6; D uncertain. V was cut by 5 bases and J by 5 bases, with 19 bases left in between. CDR1 is LNHDA and CDR2 is SQIVND in the germline V gene (reference sequence). The CDR3 extends over 17 amino acids. The CDR3 sequence: CASSGLGGGHNNSPLHF. The CDR3 DNA follows: TGTGCCAGTAGTGGCCTCGGTGGAGGTCACAATAATTCACCCCTCCACTTT.

The V gene is TRBV6-5, the J gene TRBJ1-4; D uncertain. The CDR3 contains 15 residues. The V end lost 6 bases, the J end lost 0 bases, and 11 bases lay between the germline ends. Germline lookup yields CDR1 MNHEY and CDR2 SVGAGI. The CDR3 reads CASSPLSATNEKLFF. The CDR3 region has the DNA TGTGCCAGCAGCCCGCTCAGTGCAACTAATGAAAAACTGTTTTTT.